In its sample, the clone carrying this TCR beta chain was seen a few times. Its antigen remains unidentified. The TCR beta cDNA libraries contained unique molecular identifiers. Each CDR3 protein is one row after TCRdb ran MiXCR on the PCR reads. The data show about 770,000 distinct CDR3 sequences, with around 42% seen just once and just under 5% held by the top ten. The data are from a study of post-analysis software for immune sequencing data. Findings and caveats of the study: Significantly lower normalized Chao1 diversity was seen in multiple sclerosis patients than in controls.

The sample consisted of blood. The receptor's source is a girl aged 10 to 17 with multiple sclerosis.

The CDR3 loop reads CASSLDPGDSSTNEKLFF. In DNA form, the CDR3 reads TGTGCCAGCAGCCTCGACCCAGGGGACTCCTCTACTAATGAAAAACTGTTTTTT. The rearrangement joins TRBV7-6 to TRBJ1-4; a possible D gene is TRBD1 (6 bases). CDR1 is SGHVS and CDR2 is FNYEAQ in the germline V gene. The V end lost 5 bases, the J end lost 2 bases, and 21 bases lay between the germline ends. The CDR3 is 18 amino acids. The variable domain in full, completed from reference TRBV7-6 and TRBJ1-4, reads GAGVSQSPRYKVTKRGQDVALRCDPISGHVSLYWYRQALGQGPEFLTYFNYEAQQDKSGLPNDRFSAERPEGSISTLTIQRTEQRDSAMYRCASSLDPGDSSTNEKLFFGSGTQLSVL.